These 17 T cell receptor beta chains came from one sample sequenced in a study of early T cells in non-severe SARS-CoV-2 infection (dated by TCRdb to 2020 to 2022). Receptors were amplified or captured by 5' RACE. The data were produced on a NextSeq 500. TCRdb handled the public reads itself, with Q25 trimming in fastp and clone calling in MiXCR, and kept productive beta chains. A single entry per CDR3 protein holds the most common genes and DNA from its merged rows. Within this sample are some 75,000 distinct CDR3 sequences, with roughly 15% of them counted one time only. The ten largest clones take up approximately 1.3% of the sample. Sequencing input: whole blood. The receptors originated from an adult who was a healthcare worker with PCR-confirmed SARS-CoV-2 infection or an uninfected control (not recorded which).

This sequence joins TRBV29-1 and TRBJ1-2, with 9 positions matching TRBD1. Germline V lookup: CDR1 SQVTM, CDR2 ANQGSEA. The CDR3 is 13 residues long. V trimming: 4 bases; J trimming: 0 bases; junction bases outside the gene matches: 0. The CDR3 is CSVGTGANYGYTF. CDR3 in DNA: TGCAGCGTTGGGACAGGGGCTAACTATGGCTACACCTTC.

This clonotype was seen at least ten times. The chain joins TRBV6-1 to TRBJ1-1; possible D gene TRBD1, 5 bases. Trimming stripped 4 bases from V and 4 bases from J, with 10 bases between. This CDR3 is 13 amino acids long. Germline V gives CDR1 MNHNS, CDR2 SASEGT. CDR3 sequence (DNA): TGTGCCAGCAGTGTGCAGGGAGGCACTGAAGCTTTCTTT. Its protein product is CASSVQGGTEAFF.

This clonotype came up a few times. The CDR3 coding sequence is TGCAGCGTATTGACTAGCGGGGTAACCAATGAGCAGTTCTTC. Protein sequence: CSVLTSGVTNEQFF. The chain recombines TRBV29-1 with TRBJ2-1; the match to TRBD2 covers 11 bases. Trimming removed 6 bases from V and 6 bases from J; junction bases left unmatched: 7. Germline CDR1 and CDR2: SQVTM and ANQGSEA. This CDR3 comprises 14 residues.

The CDR3 DNA sequence: TGTGCCAGCAGGATCGGGGGCGCTGAGGAAAAACTGTTTTTT. Its protein product is CASRIGGAEEKLFF. The chain recombines TRBV7-9 with TRBJ1-4, with D perhaps TRBD1 (6 bases). From germline, CDR1 is SEHNR and CDR2 FQNEAQ (reference sequence). The CDR3 spans 14 residues. Between the trimmed V and J ends, which lost 6 bases and 8 bases, there was a span of 16 bases.

Only a few counts were recorded for this clonotype. The chain employs TRBV9 and TRBJ1-1; D gene unclear. V dropped 0 bases and J dropped 3 bases, with 15 bases sitting between them. This CDR3 contains 16 residues. Per germline, CDR1 SGDLS and CDR2 YYNGEE. The CDR3 is CASSVAARSVDTEAFF. The DNA for the CDR3 is TGTGCCAGCAGCGTAGCGGCCCGCTCCGTAGACACTGAAGCTTTCTTT.

This clonotype was found many times. V gene TRBV5-4 combines with J gene TRBJ2-5; 9 bases are a match to TRBD1. CDR3 length: 15 amino acids. With V trimmed by 4 bases and J by 2 bases, 6 bases remained unmatched. Germline V gene data show CDR1 as SGHNT and CDR2 as YYREEE (reference sequence). Written as DNA, the CDR3 is TGTGCCAGCAGCGCCCGGGACAGGGTACAAGAGACCCAGTACTTC. As protein: CASSARDRVQETQYF.

Only a few counts were recorded for this clonotype. The gene calls are TRBV20-1 and TRBJ2-1; 14 nucleotides line up with TRBD2. The CDR3 is made up of 15 amino acids. After removal of 3 bases from V and 6 bases from J, the junction contained 4 bases not matched to a gene. From germline, CDR1 is DFQATT and CDR2 SNEGSKA (reference sequence). As DNA, the CDR3 is TGCAGTGCTAGGGGACTAGCGGGGGATGTCAATGAGCAGTTCTTC. This translates into CSARGLAGDVNEQFF.

This clonotype was seen at least ten times. The genes are TRBV11-2 and TRBJ2-1; D tentatively fits TRBD1 or TRBD2 (5 bases each). CDR1 is SGHAT and CDR2 is FQNNGV in the germline V gene. The CDR3 spans 14 residues. V was clipped by 6 bases and J by 3 bases, with 12 bases between them. CDR3 bases: TGTGCCAGCAGTCAAGGGGACCACTACAATGAGCAGTTCTTC. It encodes CASSQGDHYNEQFF.

This clonotype showed up many times. This chain links TRBV20-1 with TRBJ1-5; TRBD1 matches at 10 bases. The V segment lost 6 bases and the J segment 4 bases; nucleotides outside the gene matches: 6. CDR1 is DFQATT and CDR2 is SNEGSKA in the germline V gene (reference sequence). This CDR3 is built from 14 residues. Here the CDR3 reads CSARQGAVNQPQHF. The CDR3 region has the DNA TGCAGTGCGCGACAGGGGGCGGTTAATCAGCCCCAGCATTTT.

This clonotype was picked up a small number of times. V is TRBV20-1 and J is TRBJ2-7; 11 bases match TRBD2. CDR3 length: 13 residues. The germline V gene encodes CDR1 DFQATT and CDR2 SNEGSKA (reference sequence). V trimming: 3 bases; J trimming: 7 bases; junction bases outside the gene matches: 5. The CDR3 nucleotides are TGCAGTGCTAGGGGACTAGCGGAGTGGGAGCAGTACTTC. This gives the protein CSARGLAEWEQYF.

The sample holds a few counts of this clonotype. The chain has TRBV9 and TRBJ2-1; D is ambiguous. Germline CDR1 reads SGDLS; CDR2 reads YYNGEE. This CDR3 spans 13 amino acids. Trimming cost V 4 bases and J 2 bases, with 7 bases left between them. For the CDR3, the DNA is TGTGCCAGCAGCTTGGAGACCTACAATGAGCAGTTCTTC. Protein: CASSLETYNEQFF.

The chain employs TRBV7-2 and TRBJ2-3; the D gene could be TRBD1 or TRBD2 (5 bases each). This CDR3 region has 15 residues. Trimming took off 1 base at V and 0 bases at J, with 8 bases between the two ends. Germline assignment: CDR1 SGHTA and CDR2 FQGNSA. Here the CDR3 reads CASSLGGLSTDTQYF. Here the CDR3 DNA reads TGTGCCAGCAGCTTAGGGGGGTTGAGCACAGATACGCAGTATTTT. Filled out from reference TRBV7-2 and TRBJ2-3, the complete variable domain reads GAGVSQSPSNKVTEKGKDVELRCDPISGHTALYWYRQSLGQGLEFLIYFQGNSAPDKSGLPSDRFSAERTGGSVSTLTIQRTQQEDSAVYLCASSLGGLSTDTQYFGPGTRLTVL.

V usage is TRBV20-1 and J usage is TRBJ1-4, with 7 bases lining up with TRBD1. V was pared by 4 bases and J by 4 bases, with 6 bases of the junction left unmatched. This CDR3 is built from 14 residues. The V gene's germline CDR1 is DFQATT and CDR2 SNEGSKA (reference sequence). The CDR3 is CSATKGAGNEKLFF. In nucleotides, the CDR3 is TGCAGTGCTACCAAGGGGGCGGGTAATGAAAAACTGTTTTTT.

This clonotype was counted at least ten times. The rearrangement links TRBV21-1 to TRBJ1-5; TRBD1 is the table's D call and was not checked against the DNA. TRBV21-1 is tagged as a pseudogene. The CDR3 extends over 19 amino acids. The DNA for the CDR3 is TGTGCCAGCTCAGCCCGAGACCTCACAGGGCAAGAGGGTAATCAGCCCCAGCATTTT. Translation gives CASSARDLTGQEGNQPQHF.

This chain uses TRBV6-5 with TRBJ2-3; D is perhaps TRBD1 (7 bases). The CDR3 sequence is 13 residues long. CDR1 is MNHEY, CDR2 SVGAGI, per germline. The V end lost 6 bases, the J end lost 6 bases, and 13 bases lay between the germline ends. The CDR3 DNA sequence: TGTGCCAGCAGGCAGGGGGGTGGGGATACGCAGTATTTT. It yields the protein CASRQGGGDTQYF.

The chain uses TRBV7-8 and TRBJ1-2, with 7 bases fitting TRBD1. Per germline, CDR1 SGHVS and CDR2 FQNEAQ. Losses at the gene ends were 2 bases for V and 1 base for J; bases not matched to a gene: 19. There are 20 residues in the CDR3. In DNA form, the CDR3 reads TGTGCCAGCAGCTTATCCCAAGGAGCCTACGGGACAGCAAATAACTATGGCTACACCTTC. Its protein is CASSLSQGAYGTANNYGYTF.

This clonotype was recorded a few times. The genes are TRBV11-1 and TRBJ2-2; D may be TRBD2 (6 bases). The CDR3 is 16 residues long. Germline values: CDR1 SGHAT, CDR2 FQDESV (reference sequence). V dropped 0 bases and J dropped 1 base, with 9 bases sitting between them. CDR3 bases: TGTGCCAGCAGCTTAGCTCCGGGGGAGAACACCGGGGAGCTGTTTTTT. Amino acid sequence: CASSLAPGENTGELFF.